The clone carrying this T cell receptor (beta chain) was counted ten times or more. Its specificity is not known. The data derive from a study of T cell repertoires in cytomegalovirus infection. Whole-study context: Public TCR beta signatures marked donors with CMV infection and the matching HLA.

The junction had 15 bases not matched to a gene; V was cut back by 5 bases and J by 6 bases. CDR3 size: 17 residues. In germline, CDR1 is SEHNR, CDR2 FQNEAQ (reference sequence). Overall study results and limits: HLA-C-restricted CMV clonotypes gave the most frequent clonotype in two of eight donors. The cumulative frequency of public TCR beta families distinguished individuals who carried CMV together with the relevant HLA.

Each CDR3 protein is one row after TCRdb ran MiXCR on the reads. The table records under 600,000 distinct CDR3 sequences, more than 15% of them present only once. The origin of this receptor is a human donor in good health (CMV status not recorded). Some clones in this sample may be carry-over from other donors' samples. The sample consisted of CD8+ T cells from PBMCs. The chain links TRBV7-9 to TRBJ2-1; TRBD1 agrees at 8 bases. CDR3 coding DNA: TGTGCCAGCAGCCCTCGGGCAGGGGGCGCGGCTGTCAATGAGCAGTTCTTC. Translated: CASSPRAGGAAVNEQFF.